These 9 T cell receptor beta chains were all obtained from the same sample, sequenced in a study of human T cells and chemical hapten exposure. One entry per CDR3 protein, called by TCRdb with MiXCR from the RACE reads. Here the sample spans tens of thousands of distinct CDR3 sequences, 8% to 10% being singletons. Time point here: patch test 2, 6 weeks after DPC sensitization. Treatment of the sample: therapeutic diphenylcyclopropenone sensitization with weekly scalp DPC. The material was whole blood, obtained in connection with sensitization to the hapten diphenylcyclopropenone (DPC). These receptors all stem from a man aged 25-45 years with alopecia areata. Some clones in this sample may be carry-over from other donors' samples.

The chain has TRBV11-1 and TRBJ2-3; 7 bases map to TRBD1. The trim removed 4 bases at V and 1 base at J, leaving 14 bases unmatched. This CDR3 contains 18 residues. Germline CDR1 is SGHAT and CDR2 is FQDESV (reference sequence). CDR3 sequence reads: CASSSRQGSSLGTDTQYF. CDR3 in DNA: TGTGCCAGCAGCTCCCGACAGGGTTCCTCCCTCGGCACAGATACGCAGTATTTT.

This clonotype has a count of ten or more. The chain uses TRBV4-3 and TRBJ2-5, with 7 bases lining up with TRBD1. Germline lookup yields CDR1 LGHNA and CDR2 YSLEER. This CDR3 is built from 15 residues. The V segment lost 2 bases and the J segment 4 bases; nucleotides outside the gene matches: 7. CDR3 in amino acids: CASSQLTGTVETQYF. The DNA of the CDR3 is TGCGCCAGCAGCCAATTGACAGGGACAGTAGAGACCCAGTACTTC.

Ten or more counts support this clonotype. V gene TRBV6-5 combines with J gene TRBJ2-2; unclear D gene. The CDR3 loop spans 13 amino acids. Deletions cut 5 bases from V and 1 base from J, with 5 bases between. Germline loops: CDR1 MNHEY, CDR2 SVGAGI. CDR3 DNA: TGTGCCAGCAGTGGCGGGAACACCGGGGAGCTGTTTTTT. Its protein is CASSGGNTGELFF.

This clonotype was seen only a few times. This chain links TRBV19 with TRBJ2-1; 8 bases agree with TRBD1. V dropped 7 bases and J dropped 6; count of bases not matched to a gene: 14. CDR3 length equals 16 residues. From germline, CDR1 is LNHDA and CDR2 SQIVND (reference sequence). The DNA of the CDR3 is TGTGCCAGTAAATTGCTCGTAGGACAGGGTGGCAATGAGCAGTTCTTC. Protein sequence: CASKLLVGQGGNEQFF.

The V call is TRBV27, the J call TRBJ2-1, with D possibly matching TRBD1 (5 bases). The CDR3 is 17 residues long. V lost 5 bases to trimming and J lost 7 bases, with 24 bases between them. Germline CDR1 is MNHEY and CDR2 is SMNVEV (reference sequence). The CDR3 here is CASSTISRTSPGNEQFF. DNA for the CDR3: TGTGCCAGCAGTACCATATCGAGGACATCCCCTGGGAATGAGCAGTTCTTC.

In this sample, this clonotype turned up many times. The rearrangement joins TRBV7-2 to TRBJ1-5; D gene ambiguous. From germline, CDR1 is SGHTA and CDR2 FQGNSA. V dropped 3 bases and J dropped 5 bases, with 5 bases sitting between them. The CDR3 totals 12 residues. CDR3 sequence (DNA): TGTGCCAGCAGCTTCCAGGATCAGCCCCAGCATTTT. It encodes CASSFQDQPQHF.

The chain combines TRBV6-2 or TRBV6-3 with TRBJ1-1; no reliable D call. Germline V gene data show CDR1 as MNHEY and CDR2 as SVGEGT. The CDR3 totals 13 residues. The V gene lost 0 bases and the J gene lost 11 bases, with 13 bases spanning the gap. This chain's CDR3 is CASSYSGRQDAFF. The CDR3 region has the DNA TGTGCCAGCAGTTACTCAGGCAGGCAAGACGCTTTCTTT.

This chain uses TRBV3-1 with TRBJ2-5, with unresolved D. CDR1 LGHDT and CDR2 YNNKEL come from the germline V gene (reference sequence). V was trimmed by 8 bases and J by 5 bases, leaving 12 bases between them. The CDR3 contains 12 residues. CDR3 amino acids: CASAGGYETQYF. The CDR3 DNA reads TGTGCCAGCGCCGGCGGCTACGAGACCCAGTACTTC.

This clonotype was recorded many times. In nucleotides, the CDR3 is TGTGCCAGCAGTTACTCCCGGGGTAGGGGCGCCCCCTACAATGAGCAGTTCTTC. This translates into CASSYSRGRGAPYNEQFF. V and J are TRBV6-2 or TRBV6-3 and TRBJ2-1; D tentatively reads TRBD1 or TRBD2 (5 bases each). Deletions cut 0 bases from V and 2 bases from J, with 17 bases between. The germline V gene has CDR1 MNHEY and CDR2 SVGEGT. The CDR3 is 18 residues long.